This T cell receptor (beta chain) was sequenced for a study of identical twins. This clonotype has only a few counts. The antigen remains unidentified. The study's findings and limits: Cross-sectional statistics underpinned the conclusions; the same donors were not followed. Abundant cord blood beta clonotypes carried fewer insertions; memory repertoires showed none. Among monozygotic twins, out-of-frame TCR alpha sharing exceeded what models predicted.

CDR1 and CDR2 from the germline V gene are SGHTA and FQGNSA. V lost 5 bases to trimming and J lost 7 bases; unmatched junction nucleotides: 11. CDR3 length: 17 residues. Only healthy Caucasians were enrolled as donors. One entry per CDR3 protein results from TCRdb running MiXCR on the 5' RACE reads. The sample lists 500,000 to 550,000 distinct CDR3 sequences, under 25% occurring once. These data were also reused for a study on yellow fever vaccine responses in identical twins.

Sequencing was carried out using CD4+ T cells sorted from blood. The receptor comes from a woman aged 18-35 years in good health. The chain uses TRBV7-2 and TRBJ2-1, with 13 bases matching TRBD2. CDR3 loop: CASSPEPGLAGTNEQFF. In DNA, the CDR3 is TGTGCCAGCAGCCCGGAACCGGGACTAGCGGGAACAAATGAGCAGTTCTTC.